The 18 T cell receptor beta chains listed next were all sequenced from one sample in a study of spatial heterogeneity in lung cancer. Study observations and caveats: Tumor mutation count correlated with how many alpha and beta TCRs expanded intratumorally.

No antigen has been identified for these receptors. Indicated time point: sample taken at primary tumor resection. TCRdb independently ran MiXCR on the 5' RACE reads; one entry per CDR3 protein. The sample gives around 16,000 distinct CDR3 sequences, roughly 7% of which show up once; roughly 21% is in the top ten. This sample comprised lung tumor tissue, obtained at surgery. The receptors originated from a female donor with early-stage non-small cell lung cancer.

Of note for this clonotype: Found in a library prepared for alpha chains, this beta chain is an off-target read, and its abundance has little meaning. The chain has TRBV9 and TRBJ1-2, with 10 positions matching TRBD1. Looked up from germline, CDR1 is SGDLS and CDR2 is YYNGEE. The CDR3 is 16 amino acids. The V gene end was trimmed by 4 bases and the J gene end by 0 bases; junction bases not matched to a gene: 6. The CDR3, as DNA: TGTGCCAGCAGCCCGAGGGGACAGGGGTCTAACTATGGCTACACCTTC. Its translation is CASSPRGQGSNYGYTF.

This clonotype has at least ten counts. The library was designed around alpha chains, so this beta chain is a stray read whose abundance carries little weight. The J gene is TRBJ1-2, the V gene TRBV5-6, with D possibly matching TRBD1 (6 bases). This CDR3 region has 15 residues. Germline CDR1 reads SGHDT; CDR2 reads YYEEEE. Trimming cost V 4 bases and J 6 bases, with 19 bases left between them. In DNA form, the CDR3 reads TGTGCCAGCAGCCCGGGGGGCCCGGGCCCGAATGGCTACACCTTC. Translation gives CASSPGGPGPNGYTF.

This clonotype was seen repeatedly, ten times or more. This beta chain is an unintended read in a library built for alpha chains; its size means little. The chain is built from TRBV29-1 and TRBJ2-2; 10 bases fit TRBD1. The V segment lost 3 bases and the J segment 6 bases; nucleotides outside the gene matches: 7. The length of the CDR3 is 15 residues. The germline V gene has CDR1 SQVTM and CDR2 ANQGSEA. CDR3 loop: CSVDGGTGVSGELFF. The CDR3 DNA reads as TGCAGCGTTGATGGTGGGACAGGGGTGTCCGGGGAGCTGTTTTTT.

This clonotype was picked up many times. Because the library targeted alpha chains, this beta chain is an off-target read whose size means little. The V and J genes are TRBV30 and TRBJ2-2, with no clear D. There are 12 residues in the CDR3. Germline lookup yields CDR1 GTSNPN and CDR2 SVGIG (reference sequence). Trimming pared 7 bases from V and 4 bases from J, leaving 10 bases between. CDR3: CASPSATGELFF. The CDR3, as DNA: TGTGCCTCCCCGAGTGCCACCGGGGAGCTGTTTTTT.

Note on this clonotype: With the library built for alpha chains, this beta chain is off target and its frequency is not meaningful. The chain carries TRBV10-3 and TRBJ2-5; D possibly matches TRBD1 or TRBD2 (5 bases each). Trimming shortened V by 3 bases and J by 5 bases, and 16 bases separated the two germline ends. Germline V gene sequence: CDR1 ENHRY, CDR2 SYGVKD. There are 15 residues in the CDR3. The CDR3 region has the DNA TGTGCCATCAGTGAAGCTAGGGACCTGGGGGAGACCCAGTACTTC. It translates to CAISEARDLGETQYF.

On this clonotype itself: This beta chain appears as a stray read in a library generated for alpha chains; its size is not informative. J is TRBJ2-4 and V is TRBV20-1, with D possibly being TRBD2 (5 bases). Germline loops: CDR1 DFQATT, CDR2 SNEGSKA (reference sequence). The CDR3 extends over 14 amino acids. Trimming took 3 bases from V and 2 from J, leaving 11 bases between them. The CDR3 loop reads CSASVPGSKNIQYF. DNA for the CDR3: TGCAGTGCTAGTGTGCCGGGATCCAAAAACATTCAGTACTTC.

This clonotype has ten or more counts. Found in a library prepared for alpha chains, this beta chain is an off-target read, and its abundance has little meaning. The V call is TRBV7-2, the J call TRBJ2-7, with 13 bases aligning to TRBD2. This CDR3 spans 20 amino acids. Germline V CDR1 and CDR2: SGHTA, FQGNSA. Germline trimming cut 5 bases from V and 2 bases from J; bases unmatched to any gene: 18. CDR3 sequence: CASSPSPLLAGGPRTYEQYF. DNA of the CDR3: TGTGCCAGCAGCCCTAGTCCGTTACTAGCGGGGGGGCCTCGGACCTACGAGCAGTACTTC.

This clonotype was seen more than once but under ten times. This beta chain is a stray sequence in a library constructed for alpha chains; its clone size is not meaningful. CDR3: CASSHSDRYNQPQHF. The CDR3 DNA reads as TGTGCCAGCAGTCACTCCGACAGGTACAATCAGCCCCAGCATTTT. The chain uses TRBV28 and TRBJ1-5, with TRBD1 as a possible D gene (6 bases). This CDR3 contains 15 residues. Germline CDR1 reads MDHEN; CDR2 reads SYDVKM. V dropped 5 bases and J dropped 3 bases, with 14 bases sitting between them.

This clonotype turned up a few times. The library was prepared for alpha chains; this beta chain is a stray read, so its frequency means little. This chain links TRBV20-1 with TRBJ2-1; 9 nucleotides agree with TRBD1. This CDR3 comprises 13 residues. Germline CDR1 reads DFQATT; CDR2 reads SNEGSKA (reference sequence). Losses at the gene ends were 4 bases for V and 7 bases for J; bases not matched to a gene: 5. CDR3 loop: CSAMGQGLNEQFF. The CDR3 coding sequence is TGCAGTGCTATGGGACAGGGTCTTAATGAGCAGTTCTTC.

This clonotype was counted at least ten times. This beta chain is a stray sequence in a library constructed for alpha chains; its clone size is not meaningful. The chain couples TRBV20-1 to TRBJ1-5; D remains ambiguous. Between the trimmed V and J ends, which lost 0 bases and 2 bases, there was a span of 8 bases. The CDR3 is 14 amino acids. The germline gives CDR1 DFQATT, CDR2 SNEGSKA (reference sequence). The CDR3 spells CSARDGDGNQPQHF. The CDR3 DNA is TGCAGTGCTAGAGATGGCGACGGCAATCAGCCCCAGCATTTT.

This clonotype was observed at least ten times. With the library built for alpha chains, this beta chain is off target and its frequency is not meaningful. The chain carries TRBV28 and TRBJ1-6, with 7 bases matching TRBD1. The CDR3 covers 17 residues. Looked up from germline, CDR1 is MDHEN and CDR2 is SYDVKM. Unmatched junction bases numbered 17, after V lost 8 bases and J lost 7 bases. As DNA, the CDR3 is TGTGCCAGCGCCTCACTGGGTACAGGGGCGAGGAATTCACCCCTCCACTTT. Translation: CASASLGTGARNSPLHF.

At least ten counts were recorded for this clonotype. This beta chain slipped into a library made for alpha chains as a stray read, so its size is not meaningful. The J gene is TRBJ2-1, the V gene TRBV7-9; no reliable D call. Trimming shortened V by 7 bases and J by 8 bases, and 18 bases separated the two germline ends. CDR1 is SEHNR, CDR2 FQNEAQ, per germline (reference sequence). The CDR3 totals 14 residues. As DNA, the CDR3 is TGTGCCAGCACCCCGGACCCGTCTGTGCATGAGCAGTTCTTC. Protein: CASTPDPSVHEQFF.

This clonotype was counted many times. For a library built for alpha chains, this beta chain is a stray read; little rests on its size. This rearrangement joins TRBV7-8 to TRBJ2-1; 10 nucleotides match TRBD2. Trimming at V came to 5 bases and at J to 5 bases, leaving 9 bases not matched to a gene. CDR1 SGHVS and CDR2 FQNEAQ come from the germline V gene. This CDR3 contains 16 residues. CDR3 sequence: CASSAQLAGMNNEQFF. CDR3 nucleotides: TGTGCCAGCAGCGCCCAACTAGCGGGGATGAACAATGAGCAGTTCTTC. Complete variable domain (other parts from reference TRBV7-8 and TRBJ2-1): GAGVSQSPRYKVAKRGQDVALRCDPISGHVSLFWYQQALGQGPEFLTYFQNEAQLDKSGLPSDRFFAERPEGSVSTLKIQRTQQEDSAVYLCASSAQLAGMNNEQFFGPGTRLTVL.

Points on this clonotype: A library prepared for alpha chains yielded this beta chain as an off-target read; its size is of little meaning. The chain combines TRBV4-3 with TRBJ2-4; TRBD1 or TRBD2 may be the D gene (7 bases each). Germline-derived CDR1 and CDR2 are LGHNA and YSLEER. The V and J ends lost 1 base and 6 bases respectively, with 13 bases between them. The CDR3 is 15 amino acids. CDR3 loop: CASSQGPGGANIQYF. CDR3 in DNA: TGCGCCAGCAGCCAAGGTCCAGGGGGGGCAAACATTCAGTACTTC.

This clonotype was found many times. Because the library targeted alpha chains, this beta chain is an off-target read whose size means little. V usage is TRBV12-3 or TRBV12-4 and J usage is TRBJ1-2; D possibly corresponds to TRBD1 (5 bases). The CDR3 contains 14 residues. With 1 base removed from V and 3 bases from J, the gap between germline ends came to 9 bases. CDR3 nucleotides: TGTGCCAGCAGTTTAGAGGGACTAGACTATGGCTACACCTTC. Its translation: CASSLEGLDYGYTF.

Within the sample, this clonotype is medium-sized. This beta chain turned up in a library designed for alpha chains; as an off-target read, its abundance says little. The CDR3 nucleotides read TGTGCCACCGGGGCGAACACTGAAGCTTTCTTT. Residues: CATGANTEAFF. The chain couples TRBV24-1 to TRBJ1-1, with a tentative D call TRBD1 (5 bases). Trimming removed 9 bases from V and 1 base from J, with 5 bases in between. CDR1 and CDR2 from the germline V gene are KGHDR and SFDVKD. The CDR3 is made up of 11 amino acids.

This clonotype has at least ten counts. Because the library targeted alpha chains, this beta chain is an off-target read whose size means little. CDR3 in amino acids: CASSQEGEQYF. Written as DNA, the CDR3 is TGTGCCAGCAGCCAAGAGGGCGAGCAGTACTTC. J is TRBJ2-7 and V is TRBV14; D is unresolved. V was clipped by 0 bases and J by 6 bases, with 3 bases between them. Germline CDR1 SGHDN, CDR2 FVKESK. The CDR3 length is 11 residues.

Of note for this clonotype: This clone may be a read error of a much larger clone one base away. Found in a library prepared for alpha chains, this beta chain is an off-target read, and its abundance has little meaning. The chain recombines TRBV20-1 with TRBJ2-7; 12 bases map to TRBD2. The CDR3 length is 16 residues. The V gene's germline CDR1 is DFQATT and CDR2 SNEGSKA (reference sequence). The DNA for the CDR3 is TGCAGTGCTAGAGGACTAGCGGGGGATCGGGCCTACGGGCAGTACTTC. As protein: CSARGLAGDRAYGQYF.